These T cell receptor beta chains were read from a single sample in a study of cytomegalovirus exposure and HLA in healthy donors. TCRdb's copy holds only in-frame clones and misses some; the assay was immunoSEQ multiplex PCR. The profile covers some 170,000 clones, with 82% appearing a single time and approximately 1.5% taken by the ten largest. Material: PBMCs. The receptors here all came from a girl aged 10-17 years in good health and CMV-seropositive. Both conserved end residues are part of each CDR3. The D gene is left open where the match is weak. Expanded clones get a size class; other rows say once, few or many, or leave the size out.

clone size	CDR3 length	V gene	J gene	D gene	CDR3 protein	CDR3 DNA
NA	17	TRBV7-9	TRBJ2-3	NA	CASSLVLQGSGTDTQYF	TGTGCCAGCAGCTTAGTCTTGCAGGGCTCCGGGACAGATACGCAGTATTTT
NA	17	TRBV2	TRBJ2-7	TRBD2	CASRETSGRPYSYEQYF	TGTGCCAGCAGAGAGACTAGCGGGAGGCCGTACTCCTACGAGCAGTACTTC
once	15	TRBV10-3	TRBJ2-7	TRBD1	CAIMQGTGGESEQYF	TGTGCCATCATGCAAGGGACAGGGGGAGAGAGTGAGCAGTACTTC
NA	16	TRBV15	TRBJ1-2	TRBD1	CATSRDGQERNYGYTF	TGTGCCACCAGCAGAGACGGACAGGAAAGGAACTATGGCTACACCTTC
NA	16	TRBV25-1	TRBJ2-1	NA	CASSNKDTPSYNEQFF	TGTGCCAGCAGCAACAAGGACACCCCCTCCTACAATGAGCAGTTCTTC
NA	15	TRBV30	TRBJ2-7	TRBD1	CAWNPPGQGGWEQYF	TGTGCCTGGAACCCTCCGGGACAGGGGGGGTGGGAGCAGTACTTC
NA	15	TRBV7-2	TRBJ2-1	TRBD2	CASSYLAGGYNEQFF	TGTGCCAGCAGCTATTTAGCGGGGGGGTACAATGAGCAGTTCTTC
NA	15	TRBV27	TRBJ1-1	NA	CASSFGGASNTEAFF	TGTGCCAGCAGTTTTGGGGGCGCTTCGAACACTGAAGCTTTCTTT
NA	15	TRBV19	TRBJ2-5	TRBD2	CASSILRGAQETQYF	TGTGCCAGTAGTATCCTGCGGGGGGCCCAAGAGACCCAGTACTTC
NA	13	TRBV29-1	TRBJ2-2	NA	CSAATENTGELFF	TGCAGCGCTGCAACAGAGAACACCGGGGAGCTGTTTTTT
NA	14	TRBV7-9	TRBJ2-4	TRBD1	CASSARDSQNIQYF	TGTGCCAGCAGCGCCCGGGACAGCCAAAACATTCAGTACTTC
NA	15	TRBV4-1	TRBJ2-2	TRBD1	CASSLRQGNTGELFF	TGCGCCAGCAGCCTTCGACAGGGGAACACCGGGGAGCTGTTTTTT
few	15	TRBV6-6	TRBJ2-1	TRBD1	CASTPGDRGYNEQFF	TGTGCCAGCACCCCCGGGGACAGGGGTTACAATGAGCAGTTCTTC
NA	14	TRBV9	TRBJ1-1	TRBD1	CASSVVSQGVEAFF	TGTGCCAGCAGCGTAGTGTCACAGGGGGTTGAAGCTTTCTTT
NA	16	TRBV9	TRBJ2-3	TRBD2	CASSLAGGPSTDTQYF	TGTGCCAGCAGCCTAGCGGGGGGGCCGAGCACAGATACGCAGTATTTT
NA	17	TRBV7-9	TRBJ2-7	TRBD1	CASSLLAPRQGRNEQYF	TGTGCCAGCAGCTTACTTGCCCCAAGACAGGGGAGGAACGAGCAGTACTTC
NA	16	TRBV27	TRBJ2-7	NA	CASSLSNGGSSYEQYF	TGTGCCAGCAGCTTATCGAACGGGGGATCCTCCTACGAGCAGTACTTC
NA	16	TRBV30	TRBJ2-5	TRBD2	CAWRPTTSGYQETQYF	TGTGCCTGGAGGCCTACGACTAGCGGGTACCAAGAGACCCAGTACTTC
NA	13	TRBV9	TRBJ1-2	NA	CASSVAGGGGYTF	TGTGCCAGCAGCGTAGCGGGGGGGGGTGGCTACACCTTC
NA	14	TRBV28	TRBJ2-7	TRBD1	CASRKTRDSYEQYF	TGTGCCAGCAGAAAAACCCGGGACAGCTACGAGCAGTACTTC
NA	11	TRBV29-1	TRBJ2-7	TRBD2	CSGGGNYEQYF	TGCAGCGGGGGGGGGAACTACGAGCAGTACTTC
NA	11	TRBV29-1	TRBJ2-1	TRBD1	CSAGGNNEQFF	TGCAGCGCAGGGGGAAACAATGAGCAGTTCTTC
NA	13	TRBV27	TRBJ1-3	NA	CASSWGRGNTIYF	TGTGCCAGCAGTTGGGGGCGCGGAAACACCATATATTTT
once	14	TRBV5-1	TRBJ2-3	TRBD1	CASSLAAGGDTQYF	TGCGCCAGCAGCTTGGCGGCAGGGGGCGATACGCAGTATTTT
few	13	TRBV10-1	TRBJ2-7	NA	CASSDIQGSEQYF	TGCGCCAGCAGTGATATTCAGGGGTCCGAGCAGTACTTC
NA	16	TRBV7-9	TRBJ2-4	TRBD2	CASSLAPSGVDNIQYF	TGTGCCAGCAGCCTTGCCCCTAGCGGGGTGGATAACATTCAGTACTTC
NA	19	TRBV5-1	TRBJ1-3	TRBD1	CASSSGTAHGASSGNTIYF	TGCGCCAGCAGCTCGGGGACAGCTCATGGGGCAAGCTCTGGAAACACCATATATTTT
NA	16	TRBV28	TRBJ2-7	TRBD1	CASSHGTGGDSYEQYF	TGTGCCAGCAGCCACGGGACAGGGGGGGACTCCTACGAGCAGTACTTC
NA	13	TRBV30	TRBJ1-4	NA	CAWRDFQREKLFF	TGTGCCTGGCGGGACTTCCAGAGGGAAAAACTGTTTTTT
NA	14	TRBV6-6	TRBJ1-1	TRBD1	CASSYSRYRGEAFF	TGTGCCAGCAGTTACTCGAGATACAGGGGTGAAGCTTTCTTT
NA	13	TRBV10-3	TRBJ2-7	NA	CAISGGGAYEQYF	TGTGCCATCAGTGGAGGCGGAGCCTACGAGCAGTACTTC
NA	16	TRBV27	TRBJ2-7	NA	CASSFLPSLGVDEQYF	TGTGCCAGCAGTTTTCTCCCCAGTCTAGGGGTAGACGAGCAGTACTTC
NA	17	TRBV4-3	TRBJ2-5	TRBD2	CASSQGPAGGVQETQYF	TGCGCCAGCAGCCAAGGTCCTGCGGGGGGGGTCCAAGAGACCCAGTACTTC
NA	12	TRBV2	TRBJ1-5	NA	CASSGGRQPQHF	TGTGCCAGCAGTGGTGGGAGACAGCCCCAGCATTTT
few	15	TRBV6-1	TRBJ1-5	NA	CASSEIPGSGQPQHF	TGTGCCAGCAGTGAGATTCCCGGCTCAGGGCAGCCCCAGCATTTT
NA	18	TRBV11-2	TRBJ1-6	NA	CASSPRGGFSSYNSPLHF	TGTGCCAGCAGCCCCCGAGGGGGATTCAGCTCCTATAATTCACCCCTCCACTTT
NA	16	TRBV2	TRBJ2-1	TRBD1	CASSRYRDRSYNEQFF	TGTGCCAGCAGTCGTTACCGGGACAGGTCCTACAATGAGCAGTTCTTC
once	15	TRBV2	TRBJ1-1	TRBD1	CAKDRDGSGNTEAFF	TGTGCCAAAGACAGGGACGGTAGTGGGAACACTGAAGCTTTCTTT
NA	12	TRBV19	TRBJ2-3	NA	CASSIAGGMQYF	TGTGCCAGTAGTATAGCTGGGGGGATGCAGTATTTT
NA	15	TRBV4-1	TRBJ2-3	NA	CASSQSYRGTDTQYF	TGCGCCAGCAGCCAAAGCTATCGGGGCACAGATACGCAGTATTTT
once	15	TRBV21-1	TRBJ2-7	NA	CASSKVPGPRREQYF	TGTGCCAGCAGCAAAGTCCCGGGTCCCAGGAGGGAGCAGTACTTC
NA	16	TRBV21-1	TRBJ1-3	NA	CASSKHSGGTGNTIYF	TGTGCCAGCAGCAAACATTCAGGGGGCACTGGAAACACCATATATTTT
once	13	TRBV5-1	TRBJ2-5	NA	CASRLQGWETQYF	TGCGCCAGCAGATTACAGGGTTGGGAGACCCAGTACTTC
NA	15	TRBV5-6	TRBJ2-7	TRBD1	CASSPDRGHFYEQYF	TGTGCCAGCAGCCCCGACAGGGGTCATTTCTACGAGCAGTACTTC
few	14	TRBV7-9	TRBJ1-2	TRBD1	CASSYGQGTYGYTF	TGTGCCAGCAGCTACGGACAGGGGACCTATGGCTACACCTTC
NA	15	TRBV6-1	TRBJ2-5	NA	CASSAPPQNQETQYF	TGTGCCAGCAGTGCGCCCCCTCAGAACCAAGAGACCCAGTACTTC
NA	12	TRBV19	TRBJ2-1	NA	CASSEVGNEQFF	TGTGCCAGTAGCGAGGTTGGGAATGAGCAGTTCTTC